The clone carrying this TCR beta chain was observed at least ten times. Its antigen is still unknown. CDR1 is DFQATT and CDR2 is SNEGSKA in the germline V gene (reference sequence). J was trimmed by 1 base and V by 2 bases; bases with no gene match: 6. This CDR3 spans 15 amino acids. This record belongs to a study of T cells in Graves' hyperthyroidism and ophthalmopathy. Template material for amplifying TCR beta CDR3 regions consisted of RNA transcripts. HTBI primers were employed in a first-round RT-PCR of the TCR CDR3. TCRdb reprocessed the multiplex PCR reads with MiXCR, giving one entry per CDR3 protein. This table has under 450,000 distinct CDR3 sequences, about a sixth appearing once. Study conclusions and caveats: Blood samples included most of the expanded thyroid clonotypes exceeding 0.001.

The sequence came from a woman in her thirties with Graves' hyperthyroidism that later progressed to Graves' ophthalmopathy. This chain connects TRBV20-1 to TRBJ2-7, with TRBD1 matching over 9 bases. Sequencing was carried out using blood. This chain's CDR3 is CSARPFGTGSYEQYF. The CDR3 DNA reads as TGCAGTGCTAGACCATTCGGGACAGGGTCCTACGAGCAGTACTTC.